This T cell receptor beta chain appears in the sequencing data of a study of shared clonotypes between healthy human individuals. Overall study: In total, the donors were a couple of women and a few men aged 18 to 49. Study results and limitations: Some naive CD4 clonotypes, around 5%, turned up in common across a handful of donors.

The naive CD8 population came from CD45RO-negative cells selected for CCR7, without terminally differentiated effector memory CD45RA+ cells. The donor population consisted of healthy HIV-negative adults with no recent acute infections or vaccinations. A word on this clone: Its antigen is unidentified.

Here immunoSEQ multiplex PCR was the method, and the copy in TCRdb shows in-frame clones only, minus some. Counted here are 2 million or so clones, around 96% occurring once; the ten biggest clones make up roughly 1%. Germline V gene sequence: CDR1 MGHRA, CDR2 YSYEKL. V was shortened by 1 base and J by 7 bases, with 10 bases between the two germline ends. The length of the CDR3 is 14 residues. The sample consisted of naive CD8+ T cells sorted from blood. The TCR sequence derives from a man between 18 and 35 years old in good health. The chain carries TRBV4-1 and TRBJ1-4; D not resolved. The CDR3 nucleotides are TGCGCCAGCAGCCAAGTGGAGCGGGGTGAAAAACTGTTTTTT. It codes for CASSQVERGEKLFF.